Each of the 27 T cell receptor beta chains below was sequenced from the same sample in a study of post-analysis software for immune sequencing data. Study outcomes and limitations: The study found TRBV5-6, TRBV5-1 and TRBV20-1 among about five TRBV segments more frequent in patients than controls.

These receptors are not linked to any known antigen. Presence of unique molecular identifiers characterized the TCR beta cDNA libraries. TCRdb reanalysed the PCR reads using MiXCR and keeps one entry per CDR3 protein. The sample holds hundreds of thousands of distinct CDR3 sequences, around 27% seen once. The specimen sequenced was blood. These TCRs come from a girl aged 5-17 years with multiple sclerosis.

CDR3 region: CATSRTGNGYTF. CDR3 in DNA: TGTGCCACCTCCCGGACAGGGAATGGCTACACCTTC. The V and J genes are TRBV12-3 or TRBV12-4 and TRBJ1-2, with 8 bases identical to TRBD1. The CDR3 runs 12 residues. J gave up 6 bases and V 10 bases, and 7 bases lay outside the gene matches.

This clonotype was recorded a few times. The CDR3 region has the DNA TGTGCCAGCAGTTACTCGGTCGGACTACCAGATACGCAGTATTTT. Protein: CASSYSVGLPDTQYF. The V and J genes are TRBV6-5 and TRBJ2-3, with D possibly TRBD2 on 6 matching bases. The V and J ends lost 0 bases and 4 bases respectively, with 11 bases between them. This CDR3 has 15 amino acids. Germline V gives CDR1 MNHEY, CDR2 SVGAGI.

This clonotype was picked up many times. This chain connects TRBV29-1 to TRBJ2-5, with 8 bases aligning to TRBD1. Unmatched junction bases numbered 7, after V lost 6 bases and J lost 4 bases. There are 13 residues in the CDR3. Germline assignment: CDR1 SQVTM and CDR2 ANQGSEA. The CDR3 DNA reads TGCAGCGTCCCGGACAGGGTGGGAGAGACCCAGTACTTC. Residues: CSVPDRVGETQYF.

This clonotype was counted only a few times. The CDR3 DNA reads as TGTGCCAGCAGCCAAGAAGATCAGCCCCAGCATTTT. The encoded protein is CASSQEDQPQHF. V is TRBV14 and J is TRBJ1-5; D gene ambiguous. This CDR3 comprises 12 residues. The ends were cut back, 0 bases at V and 5 bases at J, with 2 bases in the middle. Germline V lookup: CDR1 SGHDN, CDR2 FVKESK. Variable domain in full (rest from reference TRBV14 and TRBJ1-5): EAGVTQFPSHSVIEKGQTVTLRCDPISGHDNLYWYRRVMGKEIKFLLHFVKESKQDESGMPNNRFLAERTGGTYSTLKVQPAELEDSGVYFCASSQEDQPQHFGDGTRLSIL.

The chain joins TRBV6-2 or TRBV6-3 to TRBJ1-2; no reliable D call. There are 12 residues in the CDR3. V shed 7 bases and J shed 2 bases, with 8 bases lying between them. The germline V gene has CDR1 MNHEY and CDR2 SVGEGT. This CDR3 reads CASKELNYGYTF. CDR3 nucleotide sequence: TGTGCCAGCAAGGAGCTAAACTATGGCTACACCTTC.

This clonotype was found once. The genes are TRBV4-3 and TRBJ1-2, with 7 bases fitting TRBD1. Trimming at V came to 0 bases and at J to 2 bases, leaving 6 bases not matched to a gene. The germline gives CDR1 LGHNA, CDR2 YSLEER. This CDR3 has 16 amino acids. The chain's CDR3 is CASSQDIDRVNYGYTF. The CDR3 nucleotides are TGCGCCAGCAGCCAAGATATCGACAGGGTAAACTATGGCTACACCTTC.

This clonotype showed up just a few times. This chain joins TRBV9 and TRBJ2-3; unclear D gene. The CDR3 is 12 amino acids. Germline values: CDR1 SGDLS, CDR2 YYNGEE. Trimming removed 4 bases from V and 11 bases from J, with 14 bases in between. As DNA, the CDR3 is TGTGCCAGCAGCCCGCTTTCATATATGCAGTATTTT. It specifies CASSPLSYMQYF.

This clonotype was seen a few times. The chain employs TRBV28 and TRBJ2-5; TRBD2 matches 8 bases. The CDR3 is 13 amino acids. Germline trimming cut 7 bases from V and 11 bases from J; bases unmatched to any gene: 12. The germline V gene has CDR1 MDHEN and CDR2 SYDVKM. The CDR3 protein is CASIPGGSNEQYF. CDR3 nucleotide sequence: TGTGCCAGCATCCCGGGAGGGTCCAATGAGCAGTACTTC. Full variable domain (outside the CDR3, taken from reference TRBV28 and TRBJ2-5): DVKVTQSSRYLVKRTGEKVFLECVQDMDHENMFWYRQDPGLGLRLIYFSYDVKMKEKGDIPEGYSVSREKKERFSLILESASTNQTSMYLCASIPGGSNEQYFGPGTRLLVL.

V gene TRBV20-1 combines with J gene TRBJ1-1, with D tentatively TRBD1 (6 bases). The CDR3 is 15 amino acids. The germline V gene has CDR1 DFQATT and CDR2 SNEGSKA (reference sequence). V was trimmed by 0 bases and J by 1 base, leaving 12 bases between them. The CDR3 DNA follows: TGCAGTGCTAGAGAGTTCAGGGGCGGGAACACTGAAGCTTTCTTT. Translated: CSAREFRGGNTEAFF.

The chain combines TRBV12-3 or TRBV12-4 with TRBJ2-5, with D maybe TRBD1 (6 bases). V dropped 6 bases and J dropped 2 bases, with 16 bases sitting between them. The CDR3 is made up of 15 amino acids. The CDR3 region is CASSTPGTPQETQYF. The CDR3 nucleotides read TGTGCCAGCAGCACCCCCGGGACACCACAAGAGACCCAGTACTTC.

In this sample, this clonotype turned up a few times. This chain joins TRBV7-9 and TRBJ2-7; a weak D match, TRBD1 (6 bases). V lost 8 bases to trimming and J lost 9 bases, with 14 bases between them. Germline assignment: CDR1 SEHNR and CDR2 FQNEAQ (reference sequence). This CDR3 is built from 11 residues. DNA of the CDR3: TGTGCCAGCGCATCAGGGGAACGGCAGTACTTC. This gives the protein CASASGERQYF.

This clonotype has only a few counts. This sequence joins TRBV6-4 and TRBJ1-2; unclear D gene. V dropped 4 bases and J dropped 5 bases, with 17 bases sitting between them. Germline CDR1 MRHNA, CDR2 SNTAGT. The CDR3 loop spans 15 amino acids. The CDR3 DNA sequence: TGTGCCAGCAGTGCCTCTGGGGAGGGCGATTATGGCTACACCTTC. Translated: CASSASGEGDYGYTF.

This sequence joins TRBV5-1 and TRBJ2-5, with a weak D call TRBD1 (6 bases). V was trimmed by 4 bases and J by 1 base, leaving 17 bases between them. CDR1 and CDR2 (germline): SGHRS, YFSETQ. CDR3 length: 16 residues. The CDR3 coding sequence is TGCGCCAGCAGCCCTAGGGGCAGGGGCCTCCAAGAGACCCAGTACTTC. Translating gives CASSPRGRGLQETQYF.

CDR3 DNA: TGTGCCAGCAGCTTAGGGTGGGGGTCTAGCACAGATACGCAGTATTTT. Amino acids: CASSLGWGSSTDTQYF. This rearrangement joins TRBV7-2 to TRBJ2-3; D possibly uses TRBD1 or TRBD2 (5 bases each). This CDR3 has 16 residues. Germline V gene data show CDR1 as SGHTA and CDR2 as FQGNSA. The germline V and J ends were trimmed by 1 base and 0 bases, with 11 bases remaining between them.

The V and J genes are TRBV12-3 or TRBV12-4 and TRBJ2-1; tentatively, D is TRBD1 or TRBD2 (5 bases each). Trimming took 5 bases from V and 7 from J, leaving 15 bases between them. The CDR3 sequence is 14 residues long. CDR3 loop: CASSPATGTNEQFF. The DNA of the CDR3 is TGTGCCAGCAGTCCCGCGACGGGGACGAATGAGCAGTTCTTC.

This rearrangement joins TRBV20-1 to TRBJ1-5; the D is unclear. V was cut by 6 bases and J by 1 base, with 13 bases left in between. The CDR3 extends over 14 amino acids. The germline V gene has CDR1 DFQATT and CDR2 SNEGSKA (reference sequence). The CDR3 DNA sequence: TGCAGTGCAAAACTTCCAGTGAGCAATCAGCCCCAGCATTTT. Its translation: CSAKLPVSNQPQHF.

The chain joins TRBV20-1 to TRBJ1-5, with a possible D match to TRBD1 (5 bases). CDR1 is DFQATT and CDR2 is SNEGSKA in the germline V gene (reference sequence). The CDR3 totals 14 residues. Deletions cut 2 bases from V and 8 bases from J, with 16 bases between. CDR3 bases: TGCAGTGCTAGACAACTGGCCGGGGGGGAGCCCCAGCATTTT. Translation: CSARQLAGGEPQHF.

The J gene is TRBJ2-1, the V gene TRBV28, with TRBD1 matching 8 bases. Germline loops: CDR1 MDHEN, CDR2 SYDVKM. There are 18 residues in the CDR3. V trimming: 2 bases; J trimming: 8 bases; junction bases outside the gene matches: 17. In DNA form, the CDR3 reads TGTGCCAGCAGTTTACCCAATCCAGGGGGCGCACAAGGGGATGAGCAGTTCTTC. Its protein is CASSLPNPGGAQGDEQFF.

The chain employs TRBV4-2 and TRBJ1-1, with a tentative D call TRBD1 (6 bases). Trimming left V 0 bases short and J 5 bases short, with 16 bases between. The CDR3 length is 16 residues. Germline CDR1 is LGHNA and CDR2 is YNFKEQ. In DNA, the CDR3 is TGTGCCAGCAGCCAAGATCGGGCAGGGGAGGGGACTGAAGCTTTCTTT. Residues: CASSQDRAGEGTEAFF.

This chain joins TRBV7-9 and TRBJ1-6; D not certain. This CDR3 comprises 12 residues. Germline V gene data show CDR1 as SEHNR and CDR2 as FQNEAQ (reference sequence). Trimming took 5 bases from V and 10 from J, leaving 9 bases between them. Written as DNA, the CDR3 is TGTGCCAGCAGCGTTAATGAATCACCCCTCCACTTT. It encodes CASSVNESPLHF.

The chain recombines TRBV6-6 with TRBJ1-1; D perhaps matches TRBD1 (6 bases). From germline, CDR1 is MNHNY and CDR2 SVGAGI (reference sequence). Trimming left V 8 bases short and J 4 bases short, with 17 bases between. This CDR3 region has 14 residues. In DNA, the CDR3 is TGTGCCAGCCGACTATACAGGGAAAGCACTGAAGCTTTCTTT. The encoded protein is CASRLYRESTEAFF.

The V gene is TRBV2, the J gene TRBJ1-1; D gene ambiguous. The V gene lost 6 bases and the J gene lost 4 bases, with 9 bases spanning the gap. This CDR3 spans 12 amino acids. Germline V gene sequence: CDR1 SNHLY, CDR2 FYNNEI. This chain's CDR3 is CASRQKLTEAFF. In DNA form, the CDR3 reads TGTGCCAGCAGACAGAAACTCACTGAAGCTTTCTTT. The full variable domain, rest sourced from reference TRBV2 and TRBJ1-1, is EPEVTQTPSHQVTQMGQEVILRCVPISNHLYFYWYRQILGQKVEFLVSFYNNEISEKSEIFDDQFSVERPDGSNFTLKIRSTKLEDSAMYFCASRQKLTEAFFGQGTRLTVV.

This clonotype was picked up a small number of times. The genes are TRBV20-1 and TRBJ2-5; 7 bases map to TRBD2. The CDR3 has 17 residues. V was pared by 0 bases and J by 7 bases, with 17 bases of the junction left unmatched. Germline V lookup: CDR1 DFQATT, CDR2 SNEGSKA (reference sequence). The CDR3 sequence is CSARDPASGAQGVTQYF. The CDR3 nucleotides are TGCAGTGCTAGAGATCCGGCGAGCGGGGCTCAAGGGGTGACCCAGTACTTC.

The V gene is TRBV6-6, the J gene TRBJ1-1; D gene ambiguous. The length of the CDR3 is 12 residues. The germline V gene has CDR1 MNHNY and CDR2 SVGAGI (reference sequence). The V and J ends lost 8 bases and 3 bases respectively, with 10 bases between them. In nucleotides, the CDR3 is TGTGCCAGCCTGACGAGGGACACTGAAGCTTTCTTT. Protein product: CASLTRDTEAFF.

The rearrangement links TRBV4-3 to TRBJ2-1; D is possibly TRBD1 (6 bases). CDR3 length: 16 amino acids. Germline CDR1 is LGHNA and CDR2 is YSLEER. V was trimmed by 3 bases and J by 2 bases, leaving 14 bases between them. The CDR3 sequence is CASSQDGGHAYNEQFF. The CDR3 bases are TGCGCCAGCAGCCAGGATGGGGGACATGCCTACAATGAGCAGTTCTTC.

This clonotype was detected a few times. The CDR3 nucleotides are TGCAGTGCTGGCCTCGGGCCCCAACCCTACGAGCAGTACTTC. Translation: CSAGLGPQPYEQYF. This chain uses TRBV20-1 with TRBJ2-7; D not certain. V was trimmed by 5 bases and J by 2 bases, leaving 16 bases between them. In germline, CDR1 is DFQATT, CDR2 SNEGSKA (reference sequence). The CDR3 length is 14 residues.

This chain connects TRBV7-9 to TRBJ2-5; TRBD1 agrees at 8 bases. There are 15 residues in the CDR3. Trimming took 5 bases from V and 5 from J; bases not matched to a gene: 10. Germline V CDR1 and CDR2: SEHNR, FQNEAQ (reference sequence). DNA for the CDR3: TGTGCCAGCAGCGGCTACCGGGACAGGATTGAGACCCAGTACTTC. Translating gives CASSGYRDRIETQYF.